This T cell receptor beta chain was sequenced in a study of blood T cell repertoires in COVID-19. At the level of the study: There were acute and convalescent COVID-19 samples, and they came from the United States, Italy and Spain. Sources were T cells, B-cell-depleted T cells, or PBMCs; the material itself was cDNA or gDNA.

This clone has just one count. With V trimmed by 0 bases and J by 4 bases, 8 bases remained unmatched. This CDR3 comprises 16 residues. In germline, CDR1 is SGHKS, CDR2 YYEKEE (reference sequence). In the original analysis: Amplification with reference gene primers provided the estimates of nucleated cell counts. The table came from immunoSEQ multiplex PCR; TCRdb's copy has only in-frame clones and leaves some out. The D gene and trimming were derived from the DNA, and the V and J assignments and clone size from that table. The table shows some 150,000 clones, with 87% occurring only once. The J gene is TRBJ1-2, the V gene TRBV5-5; TRBD1 matches at 8 bases. The sequenced sample consisted of peripheral blood. The TCR was taken from a woman in her forties or fifties with active or convalescent COVID-19. This CDR3 reads CASSLDRGGLSYGYTF. The CDR3 nucleotides are TGTGCCAGCAGCTTGGACAGGGGGGGACTGAGCTATGGCTACACCTTC.